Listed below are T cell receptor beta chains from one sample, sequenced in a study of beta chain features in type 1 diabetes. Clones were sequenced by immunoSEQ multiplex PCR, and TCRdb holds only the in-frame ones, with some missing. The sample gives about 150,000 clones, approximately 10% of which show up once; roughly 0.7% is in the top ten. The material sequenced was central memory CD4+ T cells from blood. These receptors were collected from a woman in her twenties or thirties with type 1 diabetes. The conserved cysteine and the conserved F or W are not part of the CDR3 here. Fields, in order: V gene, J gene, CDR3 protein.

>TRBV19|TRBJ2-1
ARTPEKGLPNEQF
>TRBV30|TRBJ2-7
AWRVSGLRSYEQY
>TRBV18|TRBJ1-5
ASSPTAGVFSNQPQH
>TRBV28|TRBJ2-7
ASSHVLLADSYEQY
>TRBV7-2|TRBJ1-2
ASSLVGQGGYGYT
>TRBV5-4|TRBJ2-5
ASSSWTAQQTQY
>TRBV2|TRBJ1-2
ASSEQYGEYGYT
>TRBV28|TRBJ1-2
ASSTGLAGYGYT
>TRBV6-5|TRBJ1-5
ASSYGTGANQPQH
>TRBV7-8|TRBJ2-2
ASSLLEPNTGELF
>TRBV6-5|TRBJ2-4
ASSYGSGENQY
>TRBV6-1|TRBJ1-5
ASSQGANGNQPQH
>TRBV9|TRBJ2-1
ASSPRGSSYNEQF
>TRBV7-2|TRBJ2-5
ASSLTREETQY
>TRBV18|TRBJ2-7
ASSPGGAAYEQY
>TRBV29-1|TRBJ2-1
SVGDSLAGLNEQF
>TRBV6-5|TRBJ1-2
ASSLQSYGYT
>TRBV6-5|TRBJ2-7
ASSKGLAEPLEQY
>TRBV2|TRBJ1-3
ASSEGIDRTLENTIY
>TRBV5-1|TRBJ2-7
ASSISGAAYEQY
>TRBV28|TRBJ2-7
ASSSGQRSYEQY
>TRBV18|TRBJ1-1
ASSRGHPNTEAF
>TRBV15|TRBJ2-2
ATSSPGLAGGNEELF
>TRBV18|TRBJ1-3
ASSTSPGSSGNTIY
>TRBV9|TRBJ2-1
ASSARLTGGSRLTYNEQF
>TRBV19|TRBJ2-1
ASSVSLAGGLIGQF
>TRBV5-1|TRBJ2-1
ASSSGGSSSEQF
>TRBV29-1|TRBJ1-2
SVDGWGEGGYT
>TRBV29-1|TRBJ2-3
STSGRAGTDTQY
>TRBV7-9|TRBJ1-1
ASSFDRAVTEAF
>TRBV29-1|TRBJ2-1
SVAGLAGALASPEQF
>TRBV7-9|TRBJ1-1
ASSPGGGGDSEAF
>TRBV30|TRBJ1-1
AWSVSRDTEAF
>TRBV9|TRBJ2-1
ASSPRDLSYNEQF
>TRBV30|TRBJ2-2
AWSVAGLGTGELF
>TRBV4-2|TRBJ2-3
ASSQDGQGRTDTQY
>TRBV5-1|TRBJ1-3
ASSLRAERGNTIY
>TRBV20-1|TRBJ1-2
SARPVYGYT
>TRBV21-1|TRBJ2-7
ASRGLATEQY
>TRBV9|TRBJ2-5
ASSVEATQETQY
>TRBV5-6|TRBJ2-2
ASSRGLNTGELF
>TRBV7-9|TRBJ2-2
ASSLGRSGPTNTGELF
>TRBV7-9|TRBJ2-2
ASITGSSTGELF
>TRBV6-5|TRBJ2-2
ASRSGQGWAGELF
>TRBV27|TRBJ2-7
ASKVASSVVSYEQY
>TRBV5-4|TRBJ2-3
ASRADRESDTQY
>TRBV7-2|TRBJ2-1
ASSLMGDNEQF
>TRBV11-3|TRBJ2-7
ASSLMQGTYEQY
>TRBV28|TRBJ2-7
ASRAPDRGREQY